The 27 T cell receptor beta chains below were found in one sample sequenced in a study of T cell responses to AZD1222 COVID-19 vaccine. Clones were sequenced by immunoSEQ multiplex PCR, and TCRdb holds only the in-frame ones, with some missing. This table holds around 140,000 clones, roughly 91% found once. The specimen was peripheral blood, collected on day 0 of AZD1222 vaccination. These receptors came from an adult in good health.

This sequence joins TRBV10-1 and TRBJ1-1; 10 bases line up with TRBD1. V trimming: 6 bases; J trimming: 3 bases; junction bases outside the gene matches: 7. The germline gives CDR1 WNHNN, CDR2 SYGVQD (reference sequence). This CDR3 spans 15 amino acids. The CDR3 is CASRGTGEHHTEAFF. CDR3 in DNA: TGCGCCAGCAGAGGGACAGGGGAACACCACACTGAAGCTTTCTTT.

CDR3 protein: CASSKQGQLNTEAFF. The CDR3 nucleotides are TGTGCCAGCAGCAAGCAAGGACAGCTAAACACTGAAGCTTTCTTT. The chain uses TRBV6-5 and TRBJ1-1; D perhaps matches TRBD1 (6 bases). CDR1 and CDR2 (germline): MNHEY, SVGAGI. There are 15 residues in the CDR3. The ends were cut back, 6 bases at V and 2 bases at J, with 16 bases in the middle.

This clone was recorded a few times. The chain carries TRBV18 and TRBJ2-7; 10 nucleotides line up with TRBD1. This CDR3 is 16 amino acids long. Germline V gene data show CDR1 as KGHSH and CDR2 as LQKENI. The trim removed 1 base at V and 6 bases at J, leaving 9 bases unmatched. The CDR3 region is CASSPRRDRGAGEQYF. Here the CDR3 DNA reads TGTGCCAGCTCACCACGCCGGGACAGGGGTGCGGGCGAGCAGTACTTC. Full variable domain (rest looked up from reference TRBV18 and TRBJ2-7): NAGVMQNPRHLVRRRGQEARLRCSPMKGHSHVYWYRQLPEEGLKFMVYLQKENIIDESGMPKERFSAEFPKEGPSILRIQQVVRGDSAAYFCASSPRRDRGAGEQYFGPGTRLTVT.

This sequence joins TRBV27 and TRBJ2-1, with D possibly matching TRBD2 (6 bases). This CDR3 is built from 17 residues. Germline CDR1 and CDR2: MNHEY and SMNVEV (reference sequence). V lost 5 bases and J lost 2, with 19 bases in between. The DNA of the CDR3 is TGTGCCAGCAGTCCCCTGGAGGGAAGAAGGACCTACAATGAGCAGTTCTTC. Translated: CASSPLEGRRTYNEQFF.

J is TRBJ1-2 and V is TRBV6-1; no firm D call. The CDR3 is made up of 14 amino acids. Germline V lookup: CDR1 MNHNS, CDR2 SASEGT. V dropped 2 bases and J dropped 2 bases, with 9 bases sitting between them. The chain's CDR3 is CASSEWAGNYGYTF. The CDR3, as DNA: TGTGCCAGCAGTGAATGGGCCGGGAACTATGGCTACACCTTC.

DNA of the CDR3: TGTGCCAGTAGTACCAGGGGGCTCGGGGCCAACGTCCTGACTTTC. Its protein is CASSTRGLGANVLTF. V is TRBV19 and J is TRBJ2-6, with TRBD1 matching 8 bases. J gave up 4 bases and V 4 bases, and 3 bases lay outside the gene matches. CDR3 length equals 15 residues. Germline loops: CDR1 LNHDA, CDR2 SQIVND (reference sequence). Combining the CDR3 with reference TRBV19 and TRBJ2-6 gives the whole variable domain DGGITQSPKYLFRKEGQNVTLSCEQNLNHDAMYWYRQDPGQGLRLIYYSQIVNDFQKGDIAEGYSVSREKKESFPLTVTSAQKNPTAFYLCASSTRGLGANVLTFGAGSRLTVL.

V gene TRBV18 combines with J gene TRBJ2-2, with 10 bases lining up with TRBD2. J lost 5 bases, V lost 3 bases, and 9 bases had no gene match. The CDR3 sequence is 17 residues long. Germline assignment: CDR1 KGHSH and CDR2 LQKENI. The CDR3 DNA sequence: TGTGCCAGCTCACCTACCCTAGCGGGGGCCGGGACCGGGGAGCTGTTTTTT. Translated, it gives CASSPTLAGAGTGELFF.

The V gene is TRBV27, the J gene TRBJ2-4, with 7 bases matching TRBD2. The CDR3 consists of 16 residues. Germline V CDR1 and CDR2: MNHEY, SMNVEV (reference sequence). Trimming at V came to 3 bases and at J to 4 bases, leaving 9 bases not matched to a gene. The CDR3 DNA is TGTGCCAGCAGTTTCCGGGGGGTAGCGGATAAAAACATTCAGTACTTC. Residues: CASSFRGVADKNIQYF.

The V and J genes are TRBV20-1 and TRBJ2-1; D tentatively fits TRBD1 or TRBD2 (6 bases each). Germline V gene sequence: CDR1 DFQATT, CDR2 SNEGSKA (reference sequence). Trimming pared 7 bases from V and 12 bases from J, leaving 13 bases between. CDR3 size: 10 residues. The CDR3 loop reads CSGGARVQFF. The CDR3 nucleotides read TGCAGTGGGGGGGCGAGGGTGCAGTTCTTC.

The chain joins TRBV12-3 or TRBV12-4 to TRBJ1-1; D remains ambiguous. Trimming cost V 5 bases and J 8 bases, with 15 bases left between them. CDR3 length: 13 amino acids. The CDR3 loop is CASSNHQALEAFF. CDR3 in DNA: TGTGCCAGCAGTAACCACCAGGCTTTGGAAGCTTTCTTT.

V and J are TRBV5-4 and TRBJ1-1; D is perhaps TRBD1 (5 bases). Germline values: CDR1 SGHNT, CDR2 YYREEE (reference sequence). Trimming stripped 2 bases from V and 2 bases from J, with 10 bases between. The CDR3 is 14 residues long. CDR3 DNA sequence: TGTGCCAGCAGCTTTTCAAGGGGCAACACTGAAGCTTTCTTT. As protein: CASSFSRGNTEAFF. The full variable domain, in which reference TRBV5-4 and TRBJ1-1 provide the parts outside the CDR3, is ETGVTQSPTHLIKTRGQQVTLRCSSQSGHNTVSWYQQALGQGPQFIFQYYREEENGRGNFPPRFSGLQFPNYSSELNVNALELDDSALYLCASSFSRGNTEAFFGQGTRLTVV.

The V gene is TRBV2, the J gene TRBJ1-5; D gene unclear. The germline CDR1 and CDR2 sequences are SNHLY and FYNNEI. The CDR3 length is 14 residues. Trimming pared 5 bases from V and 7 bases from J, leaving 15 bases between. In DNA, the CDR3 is TGTGCCAGCAGTTCTATTGTCGTAGACCAGCCCCAGCATTTT. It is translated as CASSSIVVDQPQHF.

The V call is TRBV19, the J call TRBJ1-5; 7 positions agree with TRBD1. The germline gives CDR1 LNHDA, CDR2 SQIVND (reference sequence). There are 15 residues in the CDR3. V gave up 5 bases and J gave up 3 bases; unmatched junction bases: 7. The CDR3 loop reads CASSSGGGNNQPQHF. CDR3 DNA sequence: TGTGCCAGTAGTTCAGGGGGGGGAAACAATCAGCCCCAGCATTTT.

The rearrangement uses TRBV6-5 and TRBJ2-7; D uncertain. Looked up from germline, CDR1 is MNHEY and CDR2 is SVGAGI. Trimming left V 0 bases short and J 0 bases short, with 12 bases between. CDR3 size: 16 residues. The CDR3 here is CASSYSVGWSSYEQYF. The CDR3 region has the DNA TGTGCCAGCAGTTACTCGGTGGGATGGAGCTCCTACGAGCAGTACTTC.

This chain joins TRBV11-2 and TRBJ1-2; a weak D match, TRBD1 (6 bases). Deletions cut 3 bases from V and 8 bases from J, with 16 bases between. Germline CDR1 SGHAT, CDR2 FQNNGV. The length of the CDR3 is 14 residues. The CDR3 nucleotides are TGTGCCAGCAGCTTGGGGGGCGGGTATCGCGGCTACACCTTC. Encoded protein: CASSLGGGYRGYTF.

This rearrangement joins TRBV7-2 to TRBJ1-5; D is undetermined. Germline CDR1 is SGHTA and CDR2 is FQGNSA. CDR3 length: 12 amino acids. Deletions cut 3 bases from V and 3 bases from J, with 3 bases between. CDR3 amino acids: CASSFLNQPQHF. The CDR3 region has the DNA TGTGCCAGCAGCTTCCTCAATCAGCCCCAGCATTTT.

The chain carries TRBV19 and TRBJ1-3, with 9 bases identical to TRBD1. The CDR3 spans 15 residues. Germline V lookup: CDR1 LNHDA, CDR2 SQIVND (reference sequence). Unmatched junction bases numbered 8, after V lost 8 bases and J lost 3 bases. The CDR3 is CASQQGATGGNTIYF. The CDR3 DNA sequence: TGTGCCAGTCAACAGGGGGCAACTGGTGGAAACACCATATATTTT.

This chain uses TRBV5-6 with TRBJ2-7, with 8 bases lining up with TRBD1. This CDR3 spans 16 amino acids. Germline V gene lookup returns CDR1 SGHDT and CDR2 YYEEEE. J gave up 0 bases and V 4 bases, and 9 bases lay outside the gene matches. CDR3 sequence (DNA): TGTGCCAGCAGCACCCCACGGACAGGGAGCTCCTACGAGCAGTACTTC. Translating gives CASSTPRTGSSYEQYF.

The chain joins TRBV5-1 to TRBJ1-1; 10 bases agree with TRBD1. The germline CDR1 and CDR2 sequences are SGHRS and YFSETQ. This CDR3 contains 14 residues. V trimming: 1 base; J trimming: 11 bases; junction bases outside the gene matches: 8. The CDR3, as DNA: TGCGCCAGCAGCTTGTACGGGACAGGGGACGATGCTTTCTTT. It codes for CASSLYGTGDDAFF.

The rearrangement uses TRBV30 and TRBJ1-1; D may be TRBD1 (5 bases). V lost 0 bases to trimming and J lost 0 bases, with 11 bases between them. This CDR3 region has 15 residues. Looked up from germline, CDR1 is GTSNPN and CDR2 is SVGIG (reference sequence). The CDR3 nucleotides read TGTGCCTGGAGTGTGGACGGGGGACTGAACACTGAAGCTTTCTTT. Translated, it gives CAWSVDGGLNTEAFF.

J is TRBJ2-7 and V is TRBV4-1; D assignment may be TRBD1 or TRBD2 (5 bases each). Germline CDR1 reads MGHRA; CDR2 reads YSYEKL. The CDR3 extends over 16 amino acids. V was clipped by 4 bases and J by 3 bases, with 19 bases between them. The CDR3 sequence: CASSLQAGTGSYEQYF. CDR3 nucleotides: TGCGCCAGCAGCCTACAGGCCGGGACGGGGAGCTACGAGCAGTACTTC.

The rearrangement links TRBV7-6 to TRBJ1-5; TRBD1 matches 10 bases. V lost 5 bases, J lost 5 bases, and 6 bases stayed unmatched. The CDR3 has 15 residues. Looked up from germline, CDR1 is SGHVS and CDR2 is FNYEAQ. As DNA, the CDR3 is TGTGCCAGCAGCCCGGGACAGGGGAACGATCAGCCCCAGCATTTT. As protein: CASSPGQGNDQPQHF.

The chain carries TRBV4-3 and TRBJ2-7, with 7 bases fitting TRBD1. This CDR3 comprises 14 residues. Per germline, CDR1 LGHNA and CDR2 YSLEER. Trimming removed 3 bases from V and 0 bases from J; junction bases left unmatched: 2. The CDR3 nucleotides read TGCGCCAGCAGCCATGGGACAGCCTCCTACGAGCAGTACTTC. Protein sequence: CASSHGTASYEQYF.

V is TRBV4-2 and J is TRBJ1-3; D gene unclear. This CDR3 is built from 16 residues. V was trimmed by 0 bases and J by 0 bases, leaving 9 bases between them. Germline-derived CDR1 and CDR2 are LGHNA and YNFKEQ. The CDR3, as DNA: TGTGCCAGCAGCCAAGAAGGAGGGATCTCTGGAAACACCATATATTTT. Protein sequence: CASSQEGGISGNTIYF.

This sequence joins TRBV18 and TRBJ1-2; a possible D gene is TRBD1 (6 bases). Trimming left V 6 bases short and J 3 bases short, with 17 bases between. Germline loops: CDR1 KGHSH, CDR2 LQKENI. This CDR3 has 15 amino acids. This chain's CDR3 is CASSIQAGDHYGYTF. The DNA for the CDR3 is TGTGCCAGCTCGATACAGGCAGGGGATCACTATGGCTACACCTTC.

The CDR3 DNA is TGTGCCAGCAGCGCTCGAGGGGCCTCCTATGGCTACACCTTC. It codes for CASSARGASYGYTF. V is TRBV7-9 and J is TRBJ1-2; a possible D gene is TRBD1 (5 bases). The CDR3 length is 14 residues. Per the germline V gene, CDR1 is SEHNR and CDR2 is FQNEAQ (reference sequence). V was trimmed by 5 bases and J by 4 bases, leaving 14 bases between them.

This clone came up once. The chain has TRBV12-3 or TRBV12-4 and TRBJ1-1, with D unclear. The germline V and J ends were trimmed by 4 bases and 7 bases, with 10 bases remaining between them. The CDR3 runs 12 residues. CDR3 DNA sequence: TGTGCCAGCAGTTACCAGAGAGATGAAGCTTTCTTT. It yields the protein CASSYQRDEAFF.